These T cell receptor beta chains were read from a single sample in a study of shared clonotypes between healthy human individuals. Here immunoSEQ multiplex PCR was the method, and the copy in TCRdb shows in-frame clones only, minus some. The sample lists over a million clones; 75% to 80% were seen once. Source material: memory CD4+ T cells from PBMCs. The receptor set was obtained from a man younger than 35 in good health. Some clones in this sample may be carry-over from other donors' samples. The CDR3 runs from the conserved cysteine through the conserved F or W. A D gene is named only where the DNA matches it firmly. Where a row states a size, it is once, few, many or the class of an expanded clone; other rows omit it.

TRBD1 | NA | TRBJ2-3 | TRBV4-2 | TGTGCCAGCAGCCAGACGAGAGACAGGGCTGATACGCAGTATTTT | CASSQTRDRADTQYF
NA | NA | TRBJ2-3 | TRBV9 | TGTGCCAGCAGCCCGGGCCCACCAGATACGCAGTATTTT | CASSPGPPDTQYF
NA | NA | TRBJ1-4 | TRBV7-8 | TGTGCCAGCAGCTTACCGGGGGGGGCAACTAATGAAAAACTGTTTTTT | CASSLPGGATNEKLFF
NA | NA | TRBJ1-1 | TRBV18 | TGTGCCAGCTCACCCCTCGGGACTGAAGCTTTCTTT | CASSPLGTEAFF
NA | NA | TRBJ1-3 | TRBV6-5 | TGTGCCAGCAGTTTAAACCGGGACCCAGTAAACACCATATATTTT | CASSLNRDPVNTIYF
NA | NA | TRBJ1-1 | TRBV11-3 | TGTGCCAGCAGCTTAGGACACTACAGGGCACGCCCTGAAGCTTTCTTT | CASSLGHYRARPEAFF
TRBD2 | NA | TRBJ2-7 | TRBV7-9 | TGTGCCAGCAGCTTACCAACGACCCTAGCGGGAGACGAGCAGTACTTC | CASSLPTTLAGDEQYF
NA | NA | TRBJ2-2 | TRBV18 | TGTGCCAGCTCCCCCTTTGGCCGGGAGTCGGTCACCGGGGAGCTGTTTTTT | CASSPFGRESVTGELFF
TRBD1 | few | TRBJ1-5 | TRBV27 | TGTGCCAGCAGGGGGGGACAGGGCGTGCGGCAGCCCCAGCATTTT | CASRGGQGVRQPQHF
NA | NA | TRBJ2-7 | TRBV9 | TGTGCCAGCAGCACCGGTCCGTCCTACGAGCAGTACTTC | CASSTGPSYEQYF
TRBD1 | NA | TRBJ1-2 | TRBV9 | TGTGCCAGCAGCGTGTCAGGGGGCGCTTACACCTTC | CASSVSGGAYTF
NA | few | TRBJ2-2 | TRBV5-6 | TGTGCCAGCAGCGTGGGCCACAGGGAGATGAAGAACACCGGGGAGCTGTTTTTT | CASSVGHREMKNTGELFF
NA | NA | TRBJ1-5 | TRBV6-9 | TGTGCCAGCAGTTACGAGACAATAGGTAGTCAGCCCCAGCATTTT | CASSYETIGSQPQHF
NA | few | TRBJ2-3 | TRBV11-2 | TGTGCCAGCAGCTTAGACCTGACAGATACGCAGTATTTT | CASSLDLTDTQYF
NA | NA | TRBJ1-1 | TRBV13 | TGTGCCAGCAGCTGGGGACGGGTGAACACTGAAGCTTTCTTT | CASSWGRVNTEAFF
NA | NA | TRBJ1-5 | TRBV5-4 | TGTGCCAGCAGCTTGAATGGAAACAATCAGCCCCAGCATTTT | CASSLNGNNQPQHF
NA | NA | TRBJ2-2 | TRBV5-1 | TGCGCCAGCAGCTGGACGGTTCCCGAGGACACCGGGGAGCTGTTTTTT | CASSWTVPEDTGELFF
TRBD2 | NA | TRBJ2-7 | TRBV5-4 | TGTGCCAGCAGCCTTCCTGGGGGGGACGGCTACGAGCAGTACTTC | CASSLPGGDGYEQYF
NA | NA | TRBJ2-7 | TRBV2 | TGTGCCAGCAGTGAAATGGTCTCCGAGCAGTACTTC | CASSEMVSEQYF
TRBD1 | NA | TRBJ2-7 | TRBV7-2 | TGTGCCAGCAGCCCAATAAGGGACAGCTACGAGCAGTACTTC | CASSPIRDSYEQYF
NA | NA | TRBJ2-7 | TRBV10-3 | TGTGCCAGCAGACGAAGGGACATATACGAGCAGTACTTC | CASRRRDIYEQYF
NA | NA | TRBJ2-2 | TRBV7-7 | TGTGCCAGCAGCTCCTCGGACCAAACCGGGGAGCTGTTTTTT | CASSSSDQTGELFF
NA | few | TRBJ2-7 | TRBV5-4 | TGTGCCAGCAGCTTGGAAAGGACTGTAGAAGCCTACGAGCAGTACTTC | CASSLERTVEAYEQYF
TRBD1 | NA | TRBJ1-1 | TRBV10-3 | TGTGCCATCAGCCTCGGACAGGGGGACACTGAAGCTTTCTTT | CAISLGQGDTEAFF
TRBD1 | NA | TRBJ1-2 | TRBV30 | TGTGCCTGGACTCCCCCCGGGACAGGGAAATTCACCTTC | CAWTPPGTGKFTF
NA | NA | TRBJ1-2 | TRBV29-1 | TGCAGCGTTGAAGATCTTGGGGGGGAAGGCTACACCTTC | CSVEDLGGEGYTF
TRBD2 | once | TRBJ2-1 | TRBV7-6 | TGTGCCAGCAGGGGACTATTGGACAATGAGCAGTTCTTC | CASRGLLDNEQFF
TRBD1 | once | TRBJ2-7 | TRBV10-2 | TGCGCCAGCAGTGGCTGGACAGGCGAGCAGTACTTC | CASSGWTGEQYF
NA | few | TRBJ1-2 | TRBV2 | TGTGCCAGCAGTGATGGTTCGGCATTCACCTTC | CASSDGSAFTF
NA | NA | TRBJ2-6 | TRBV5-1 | TGCGCCAGCAGCCGAACCCAGGGCTCTGGGGCCAACGTCCTGACTTTC | CASSRTQGSGANVLTF
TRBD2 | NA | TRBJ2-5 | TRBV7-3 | TGTGCCAGCAGCTTAGGGACTAGCGGGAGGTTGGAGACCCAGTACTTC | CASSLGTSGRLETQYF
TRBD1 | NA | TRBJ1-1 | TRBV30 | TGTGCCTGGGCGGGACAGGGTTTTACTGAAGCTTTCTTT | CAWAGQGFTEAFF
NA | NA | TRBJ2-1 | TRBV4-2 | TGTGCCAGCAGCCAAGAACGTAATGAGCAGTTCTTC | CASSQERNEQFF
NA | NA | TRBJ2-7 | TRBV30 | TGTGCTTTGGGCCGAGCAGGTTGGCTCGAGCAGTACTTC | CALGRAGWLEQYF
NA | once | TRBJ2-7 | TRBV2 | TGTGCCAGTAATTCCGGAGGCAGTACCTACGAGCAGTACTTC | CASNSGGSTYEQYF
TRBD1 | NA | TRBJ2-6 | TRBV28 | TGTGCCAGCAGTAGGACAGGGGCCAGCTCTGGGGCCAACGTCCTGACTTTC | CASSRTGASSGANVLTF
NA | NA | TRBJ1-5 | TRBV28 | TGTGCCAGCAGCTTAAGGCAGGGGAGCAATCAGCCCCAGCATTTT | CASSLRQGSNQPQHF
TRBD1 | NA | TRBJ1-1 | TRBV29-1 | TGCAGCGTCAACAGGGGGCCCACTGAAGCTTTCTTT | CSVNRGPTEAFF
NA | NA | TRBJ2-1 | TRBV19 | TGTGCCAGTAGTATAGCCCAGGTGGGTTATGAGCAGTTCTTC | CASSIAQVGYEQFF
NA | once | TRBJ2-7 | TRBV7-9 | TGTGCCAGCAGCTGGACCTCTTACGAGCAGTACTTC | CASSWTSYEQYF
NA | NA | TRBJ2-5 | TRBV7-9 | TGTGCCAGCAGCTTGGGCACAGCACCTCCAGAGACCCAGTACTTC | CASSLGTAPPETQYF
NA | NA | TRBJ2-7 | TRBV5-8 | TGTGCCAGCAGCTGGTACTCCGGGACGGCCTCCCGCGAGCAGTACTTC | CASSWYSGTASREQYF
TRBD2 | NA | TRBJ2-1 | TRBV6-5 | TGTGCCAGCAGGACTAGCGGGAGGGTCGATGAGCAGTTCTTC | CASRTSGRVDEQFF
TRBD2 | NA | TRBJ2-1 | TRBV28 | TGTGCCAGCAGTTTGTCTTTGGGACTAGCAATTAATAGTGAGCAGTTCTTC | CASSLSLGLAINSEQFF
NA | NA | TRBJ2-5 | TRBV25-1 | TGTGCCAGCAGTGAATTTTTGGCGTCCCCCCCCGAGGGAGAGACCCAGTACTTC | CASSEFLASPPEGETQYF
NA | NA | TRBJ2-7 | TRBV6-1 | TGTGCCAGCATGAGGGGGGGCCTTTCCGAGCAGTACTTC | CASMRGGLSEQYF
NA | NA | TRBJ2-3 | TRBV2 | TGTGCCAGCAGCTCGGAGGCAGGGAATACAGATACGCAGTATTTT | CASSSEAGNTDTQYF
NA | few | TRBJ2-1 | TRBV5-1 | TGCGCCAGCAGCTTGGGCACCCAGCCCTACAATGAGCAGTTCTTC | CASSLGTQPYNEQFF
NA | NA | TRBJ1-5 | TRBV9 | TGTGCCAGCAGCGAAACAGTTAGCAATCAGCCCCAGCATTTT | CASSETVSNQPQHF
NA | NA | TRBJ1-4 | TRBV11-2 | TGTGCCAGCAGCCAGAACAGAAATGAAAAACTGTTTTTT | CASSQNRNEKLFF
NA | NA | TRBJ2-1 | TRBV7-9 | TGTGCCAGCAGCCCCGGGACAACGTACAATGAGCAGTTCTTC | CASSPGTTYNEQFF